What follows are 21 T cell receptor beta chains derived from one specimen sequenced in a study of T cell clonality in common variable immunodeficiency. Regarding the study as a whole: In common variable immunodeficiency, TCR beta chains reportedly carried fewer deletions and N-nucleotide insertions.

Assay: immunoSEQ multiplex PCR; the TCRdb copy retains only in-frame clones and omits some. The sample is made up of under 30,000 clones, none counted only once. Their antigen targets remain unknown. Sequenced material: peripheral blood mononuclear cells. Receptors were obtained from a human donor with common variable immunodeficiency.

This chain's CDR3 is CASSSLAWDEQYF. The part of the CDR3 DNA that was read is TGTGCCAGTAGTTCACTAGCCTGGGACGAG. This sequence joins TRBV19 and TRBJ2-7, with D possibly TRBD2 on 6 matching bases. The CDR3 goes on 3 residues after the read ends, and that part is filled in from the germline J gene. Germline CDR1 LNHDA, CDR2 SQIVND (reference sequence). Trimming shortened V by 5 bases and J by 5 bases, and 13 bases separated the two germline ends. This CDR3 has 13 residues. The whole variable domain, remainder taken from reference TRBV19 and TRBJ2-7, is DGGITQSPKYLFRKEGQNVTLSCEQNLNHDAMYWYRQDPGQGLRLIYYSQIVNDFQKGDIAEGYSVSREKKESFPLTVTSAQKNPTAFYLCASSSLAWDEQYFGPGTRLTVT.

The covered CDR3 bases are TGTGCCAGTGGCAGGCTTTCAGGGGGCACTGAA. This gives the protein CASGRLSGGTE. The full CDR3 sequence reads CASGRLSGGTEAFF. V usage is TRBV19 and J usage is TRBJ1-1, with 7 nucleotides matching TRBD1. The CDR3 end lies 3 residues beyond the end of the read and is filled in from the germline J gene. Germline CDR1 LNHDA, CDR2 SQIVND (reference sequence). The V and J ends lost 8 bases and 4 bases, in that order; junction bases with no gene match: 10. This CDR3 region has 14 residues.

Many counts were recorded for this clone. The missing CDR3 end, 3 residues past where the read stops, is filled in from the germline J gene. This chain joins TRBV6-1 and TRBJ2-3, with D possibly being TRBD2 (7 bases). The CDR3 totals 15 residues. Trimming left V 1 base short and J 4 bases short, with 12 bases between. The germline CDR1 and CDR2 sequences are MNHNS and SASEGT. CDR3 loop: CASSEGTGGPDTQYF. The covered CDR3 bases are TGTGCCAGCAGTGAAGGAACGGGGGGCCCAGATACG.

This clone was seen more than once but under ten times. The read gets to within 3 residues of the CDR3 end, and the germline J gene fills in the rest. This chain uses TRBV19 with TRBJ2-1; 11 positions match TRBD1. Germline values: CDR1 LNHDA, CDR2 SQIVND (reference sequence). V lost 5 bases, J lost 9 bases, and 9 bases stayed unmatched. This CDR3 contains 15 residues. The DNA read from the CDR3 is TGTGCCAGTAGTGACCGGGACAGGGGGACTTCTGAG. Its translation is CASSDRDRGTSE. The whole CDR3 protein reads CASSDRDRGTSEQFF.

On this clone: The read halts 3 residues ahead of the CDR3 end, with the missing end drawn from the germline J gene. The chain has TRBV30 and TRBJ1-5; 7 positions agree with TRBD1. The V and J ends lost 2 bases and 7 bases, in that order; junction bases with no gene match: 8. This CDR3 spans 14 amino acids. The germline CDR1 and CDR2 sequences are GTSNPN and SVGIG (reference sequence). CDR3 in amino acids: CAWSPTGPRQPQHF. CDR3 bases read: TGTGCCTGGAGTCCGACAGGGCCCAGGCAGCCC. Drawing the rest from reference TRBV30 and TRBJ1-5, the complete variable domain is SQTIHQWPATLVQPVGSPLSLECTVEGTSNPNLYWYRQAAGRGLQLLFYSVGIGQISSEVPQNLSASRPQDRQFILSSKKLLLSDSGFYLCAWSPTGPRQPQHFGDGTRLSIL.

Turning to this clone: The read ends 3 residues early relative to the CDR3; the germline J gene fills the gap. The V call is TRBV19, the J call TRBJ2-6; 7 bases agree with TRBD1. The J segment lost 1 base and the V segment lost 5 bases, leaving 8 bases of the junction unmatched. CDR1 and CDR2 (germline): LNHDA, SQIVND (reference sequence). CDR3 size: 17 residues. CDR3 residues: CASSPRQGFSGANVLTF. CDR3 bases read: TGTGCCAGTAGTCCCCGACAGGGTTTTTCTGGGGCCAACGTC.

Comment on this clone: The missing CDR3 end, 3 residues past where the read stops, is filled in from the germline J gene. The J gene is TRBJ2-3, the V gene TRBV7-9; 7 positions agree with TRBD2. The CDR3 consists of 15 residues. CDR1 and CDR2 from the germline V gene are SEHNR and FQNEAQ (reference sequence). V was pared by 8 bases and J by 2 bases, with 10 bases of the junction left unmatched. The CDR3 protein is CASPPSGVFTDTQYF. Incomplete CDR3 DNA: TGTGCCAGCCCCCCAAGCGGGGTGTTCACAGATACG. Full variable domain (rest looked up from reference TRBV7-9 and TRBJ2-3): DTGVSQNPRHKITKRGQNVTFRCDPISEHNRLYWYRQTLGQGPEFLTYFQNEAQLEKSRLLSDRFSAERPKGSFSTLEIQRTEQGDSAMYLCASPPSGVFTDTQYFGPGTRLTVL.

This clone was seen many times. The CDR3 region is CASSLGTFSNEQFF. Incomplete CDR3 DNA: TGCGCCAGCAGCTTGGGGACTTTTTCCAATGAG. The V call is TRBV5-1, the J call TRBJ2-1, with a tentative D call TRBD2 (5 bases). Read data end 3 residues before the CDR3 end; the end is taken from the germline J gene. The V gene lost 0 bases and the J gene lost 6 bases, with 10 bases spanning the gap. The CDR3 runs 14 residues. Germline CDR1 is SGHRS and CDR2 is YFSETQ.

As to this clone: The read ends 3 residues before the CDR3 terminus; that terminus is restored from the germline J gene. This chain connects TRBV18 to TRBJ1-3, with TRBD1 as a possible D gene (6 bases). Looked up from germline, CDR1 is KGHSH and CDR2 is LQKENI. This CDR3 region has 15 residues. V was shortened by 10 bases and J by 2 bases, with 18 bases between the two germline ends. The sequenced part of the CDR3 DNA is TGTGCCACCCAACTCGGGGGGCCGGCTGGAAACACC. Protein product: CATQLGGPAGNT. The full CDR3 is CATQLGGPAGNTIYF.

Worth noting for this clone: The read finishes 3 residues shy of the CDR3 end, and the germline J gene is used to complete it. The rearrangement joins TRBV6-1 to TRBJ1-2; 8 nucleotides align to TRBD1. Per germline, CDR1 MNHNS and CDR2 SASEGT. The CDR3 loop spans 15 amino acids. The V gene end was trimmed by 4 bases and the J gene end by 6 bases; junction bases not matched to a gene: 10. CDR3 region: CASSVGYGQGHGYTF. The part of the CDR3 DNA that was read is TGTGCCAGCAGTGTAGGATACGGACAGGGTCATGGC.

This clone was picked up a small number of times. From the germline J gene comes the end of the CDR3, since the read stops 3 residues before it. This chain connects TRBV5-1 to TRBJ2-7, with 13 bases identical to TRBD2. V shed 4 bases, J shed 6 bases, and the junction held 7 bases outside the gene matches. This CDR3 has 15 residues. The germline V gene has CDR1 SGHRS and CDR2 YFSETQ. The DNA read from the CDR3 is TGCGCCAGCAGCCTCGGACTAGCGGGAGTATCCGAG. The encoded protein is CASSLGLAGVSE. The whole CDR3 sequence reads CASSLGLAGVSEQYF.

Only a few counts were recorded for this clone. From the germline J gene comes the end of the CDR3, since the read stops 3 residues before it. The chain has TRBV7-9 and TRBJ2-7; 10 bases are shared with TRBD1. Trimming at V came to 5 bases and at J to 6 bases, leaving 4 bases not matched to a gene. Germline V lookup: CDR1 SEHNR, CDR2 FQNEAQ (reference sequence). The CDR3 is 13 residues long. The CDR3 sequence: CASSHDRGLEQYF. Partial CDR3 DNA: TGTGCCAGCAGCCACGACAGGGGGCTCGAG.

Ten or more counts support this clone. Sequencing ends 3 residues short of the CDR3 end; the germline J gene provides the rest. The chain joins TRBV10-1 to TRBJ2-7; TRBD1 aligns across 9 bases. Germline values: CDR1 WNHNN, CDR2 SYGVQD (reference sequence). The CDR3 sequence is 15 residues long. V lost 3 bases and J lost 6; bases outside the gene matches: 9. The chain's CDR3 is CASSESGQGNGEQYF. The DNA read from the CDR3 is TGCGCCAGCAGTGAAAGCGGACAGGGGAATGGCGAG.

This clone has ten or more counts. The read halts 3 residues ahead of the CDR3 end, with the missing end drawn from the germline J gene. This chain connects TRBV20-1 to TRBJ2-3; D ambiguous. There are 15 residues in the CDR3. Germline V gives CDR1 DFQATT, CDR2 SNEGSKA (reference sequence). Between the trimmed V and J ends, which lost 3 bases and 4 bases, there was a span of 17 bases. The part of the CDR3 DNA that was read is TGCAGTGCTAGCGTCCAGTCGTTCTCGCCAGATACG. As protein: CSASVQSFSPDT. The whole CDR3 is CSASVQSFSPDTQYF.

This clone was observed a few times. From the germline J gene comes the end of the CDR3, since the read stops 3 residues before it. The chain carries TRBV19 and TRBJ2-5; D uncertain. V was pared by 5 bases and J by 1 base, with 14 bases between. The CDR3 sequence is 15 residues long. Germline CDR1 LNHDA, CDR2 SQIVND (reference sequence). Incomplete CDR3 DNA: TGTGCCAGTAGTTGGGCGAGCAGAAGCCAAGAGACC. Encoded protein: CASSWASRSQET. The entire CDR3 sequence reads CASSWASRSQETQYF.

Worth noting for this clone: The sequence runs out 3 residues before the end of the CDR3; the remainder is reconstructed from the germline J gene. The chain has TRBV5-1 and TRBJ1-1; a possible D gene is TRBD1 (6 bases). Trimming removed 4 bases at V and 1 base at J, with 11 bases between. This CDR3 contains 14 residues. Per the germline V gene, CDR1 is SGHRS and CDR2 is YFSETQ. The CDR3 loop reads CASSDGQRNTEAFF. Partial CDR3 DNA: TGCGCCAGCAGCGATGGACAGAGGAACACTGAA.

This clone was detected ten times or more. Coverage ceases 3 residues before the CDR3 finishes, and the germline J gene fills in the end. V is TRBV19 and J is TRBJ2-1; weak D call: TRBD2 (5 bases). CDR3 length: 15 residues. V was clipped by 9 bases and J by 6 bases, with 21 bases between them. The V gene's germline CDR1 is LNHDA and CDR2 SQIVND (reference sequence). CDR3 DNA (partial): TGTGCCAGCCAGGAACGGACTGGGATCTTCAATGAG. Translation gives CASQERTGIFNE. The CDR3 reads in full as CASQERTGIFNEQFF.

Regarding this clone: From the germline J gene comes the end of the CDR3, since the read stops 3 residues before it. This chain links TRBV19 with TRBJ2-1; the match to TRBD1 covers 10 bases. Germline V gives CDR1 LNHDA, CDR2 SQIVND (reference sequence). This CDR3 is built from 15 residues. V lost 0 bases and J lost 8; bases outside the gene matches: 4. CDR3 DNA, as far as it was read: TGTGCCAGTAGTATAGATCGGGGACAGGGGCATGAG. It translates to CASSIDRGQGHE. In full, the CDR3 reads CASSIDRGQGHEQFF.

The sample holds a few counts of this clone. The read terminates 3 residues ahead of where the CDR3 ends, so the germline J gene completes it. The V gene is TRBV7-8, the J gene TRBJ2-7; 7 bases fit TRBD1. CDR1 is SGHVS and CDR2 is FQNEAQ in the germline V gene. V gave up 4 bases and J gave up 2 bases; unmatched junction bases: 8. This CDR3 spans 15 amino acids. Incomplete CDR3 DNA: TGTGCCAGCAGCTCCCAGGGGGAACTTCCCTACGAG. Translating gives CASSSQGELPYE. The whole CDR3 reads CASSSQGELPYEQYF.

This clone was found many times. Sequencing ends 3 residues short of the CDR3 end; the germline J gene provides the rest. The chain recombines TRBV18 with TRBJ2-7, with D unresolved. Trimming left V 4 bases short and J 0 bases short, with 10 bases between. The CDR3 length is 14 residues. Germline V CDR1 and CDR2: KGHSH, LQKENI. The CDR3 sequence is CASSRPDLSYEQYF. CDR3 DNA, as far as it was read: TGTGCCAGCTCACGGCCTGATCTCTCCTACGAG.

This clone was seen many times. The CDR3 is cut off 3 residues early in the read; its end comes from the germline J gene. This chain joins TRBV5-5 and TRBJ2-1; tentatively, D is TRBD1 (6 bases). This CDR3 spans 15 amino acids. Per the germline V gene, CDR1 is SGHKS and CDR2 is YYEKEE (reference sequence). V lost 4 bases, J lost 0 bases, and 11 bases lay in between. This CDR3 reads CASSTTGSSYNEQFF. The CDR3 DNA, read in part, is TGTGCCAGCAGCACCACAGGGAGCTCCTACAATGAG.